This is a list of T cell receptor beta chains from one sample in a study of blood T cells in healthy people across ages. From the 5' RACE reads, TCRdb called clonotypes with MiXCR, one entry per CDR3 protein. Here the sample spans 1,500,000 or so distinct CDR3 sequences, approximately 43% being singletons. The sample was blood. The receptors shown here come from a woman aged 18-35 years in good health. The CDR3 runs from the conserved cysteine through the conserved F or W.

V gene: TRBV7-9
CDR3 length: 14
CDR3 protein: CASSLERTNEKLFF

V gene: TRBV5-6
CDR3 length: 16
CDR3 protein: CASSLAGTSGTGELFF

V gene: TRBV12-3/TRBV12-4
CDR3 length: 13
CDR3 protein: CASTLDRGYGYTF

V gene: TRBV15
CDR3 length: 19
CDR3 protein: CATSRDFVGGRLRGYGYTF

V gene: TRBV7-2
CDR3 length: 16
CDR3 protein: CASSLAGSEPGYGYTF

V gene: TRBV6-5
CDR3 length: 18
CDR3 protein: CASSYPGRGLAGYNEQFF

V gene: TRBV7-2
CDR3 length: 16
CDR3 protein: CATMGTPSDLYNEQFF

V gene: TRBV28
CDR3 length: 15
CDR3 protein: CAGAEPPIVSGELFF

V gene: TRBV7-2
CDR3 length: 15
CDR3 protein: CASSLAGQGRYEQYF

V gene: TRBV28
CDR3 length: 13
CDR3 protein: CASSGDRASGYTF

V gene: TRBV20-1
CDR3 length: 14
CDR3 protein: CSARGDSSYNEQYF

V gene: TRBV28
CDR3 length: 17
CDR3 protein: CDSSARFMGGDNSPLHF